A single sample is the source of the 19 T cell receptor beta chains below, sequenced in a study of CD8+ T cells in alopecia areata. Extracted RNA was reverse transcribed, and the resulting cDNA served as sequencing template. Produced via immunoSEQ multiplex PCR; TCRdb's table is partial and in-frame only. The sample lists about 140,000 clones; about three fifths were seen once. Source material: CD4+ T cells sorted from blood. The receptor source for this set is a human donor in good health.

This chain joins TRBV18 and TRBJ2-7; 7 bases are shared with TRBD2. The CDR3 has 13 amino acids. J gave up 4 bases and V 1 base, and 1 base lay outside the gene matches. Germline V gene lookup returns CDR1 KGHSH and CDR2 LQKENI. The CDR3: CASSPRRGYEQYF. In DNA form, the CDR3 reads TGTGCCAGCTCACCACGGCGGGGGTACGAGCAGTACTTC.

This chain joins TRBV30 and TRBJ1-3; no clear D gene. CDR3 length equals 12 residues. Germline loops: CDR1 GTSNPN, CDR2 SVGIG (reference sequence). V was clipped by 3 bases and J by 3 bases, with 6 bases between them. The CDR3 DNA reads as TGTGCCTGGAGACCGAGTGGAAACACCATATATTTT. It translates to CAWRPSGNTIYF.

The chain has TRBV5-1 and TRBJ2-1, with 10 bases identical to TRBD2. CDR1 is SGHRS, CDR2 YFSETQ, per germline. V shed 4 bases and J 8 bases; nucleotides not matched to a gene: 3. The CDR3 is made up of 13 amino acids. This CDR3 is CASSTGTSDEQFF. The CDR3 coding sequence is TGCGCCAGCAGCACCGGGACTAGCGATGAGCAGTTCTTC.

The chain couples TRBV10-3 to TRBJ2-5; D is ambiguous. CDR1 is ENHRY and CDR2 is SYGVKD in the germline V gene. CDR3 length: 11 amino acids. Trimming cost V 8 bases and J 7 bases, with 11 bases left between them. In nucleotides, the CDR3 is TGTGCCATCGTGCGAGACGGGACCCAGTACTTC. Translating gives CAIVRDGTQYF.

The chain carries TRBV6-6 and TRBJ1-1, with D uncertain. The CDR3 length is 13 residues. V was pared by 4 bases and J by 5 bases, with 11 bases between. Germline assignment: CDR1 MNHNY and CDR2 SVGAGI (reference sequence). The CDR3 DNA sequence: TGTGCCAGCAGTTCCCCGCCCCGGACTGAAGCTTTCTTT. It translates to CASSSPPRTEAFF.

The genes are TRBV27 and TRBJ2-3; the match to TRBD2 covers 11 bases. Per the germline V gene, CDR1 is MNHEY and CDR2 is SMNVEV (reference sequence). The CDR3 runs to 17 residues. V shed 2 bases, J shed 4 bases, and the junction held 8 bases outside the gene matches. The CDR3 loop is CASSLLTSGSIADTQYF. The CDR3 DNA sequence: TGTGCCAGCAGTTTACTAACTAGCGGGAGCATCGCAGATACGCAGTATTTT.

This clone came up a few times. The J gene is TRBJ2-1, the V gene TRBV11-1, with D possibly TRBD2 on 5 matching bases. The CDR3 is 12 amino acids. V was clipped by 8 bases and J by 11 bases, with 16 bases between them. The germline V gene has CDR1 SGHAT and CDR2 FQDESV (reference sequence). CDR3 in DNA: TGTGCCAGCTCCCTAGCACGGGGAAAGCAGTTCTTC. Its protein is CASSLARGKQFF.

This clone appeared a few times. The chain is built from TRBV7-9 and TRBJ2-5; D may be TRBD1 (6 bases). This CDR3 has 14 amino acids. Germline values: CDR1 SEHNR, CDR2 FQNEAQ (reference sequence). V lost 5 bases, J lost 5 bases, and 15 bases lay in between. CDR3 in DNA: TGTGCCAGCAGCCACCCCAGCGACAGGGAGACCCAGTACTTC. This sequence encodes CASSHPSDRETQYF.

The sample holds a few counts of this clone. The chain joins TRBV29-1 to TRBJ2-7; possibly TRBD2 for D (6 bases). V was pared by 4 bases and J by 2 bases, with 15 bases between. Per germline, CDR1 SQVTM and CDR2 ANQGSEA. There are 14 residues in the CDR3. The CDR3 region has the DNA TGCAGCGTTGGCGGGGAAGCACCTACCTACGAGCAGTACTTC. Protein: CSVGGEAPTYEQYF.

This clone has a single count. The chain combines TRBV14 with TRBJ2-3; D might be TRBD2 (6 bases). The germline V gene encodes CDR1 SGHDN and CDR2 FVKESK. V was clipped by 4 bases and J by 1 base, with 6 bases between them. The CDR3 runs 13 residues. The CDR3 DNA follows: TGTGCCAGCAGCCGCGGGGGCACAGATACGCAGTATTTT. This translates into CASSRGGTDTQYF.

The chain links TRBV9 to TRBJ2-5; TRBD1 might be the D (5 bases). This CDR3 spans 14 amino acids. V was pared by 3 bases and J by 3 bases, with 12 bases between. CDR1 and CDR2 from the germline V gene are SGDLS and YYNGEE. For the CDR3, the DNA is TGTGCCAGCAGCGCTCCGACGGACAAAGAGACCCAGTACTTC. Protein: CASSAPTDKETQYF. The whole variable domain, remainder taken from reference TRBV9 and TRBJ2-5, is DSGVTQTPKHLITATGQRVTLRCSPRSGDLSVYWYQQSLDQGLQFLIQYYNGEERAKGNILERFSAQQFPDLHSELNLSSLELGDSALYFCASSAPTDKETQYFGPGTRLLVL.

The chain couples TRBV5-4 to TRBJ2-7; D unresolved. The germline CDR1 and CDR2 sequences are SGHNT and YYREEE (reference sequence). CDR3 length: 11 amino acids. With 4 bases removed from V and 7 bases from J, the gap between germline ends came to 9 bases. CDR3 residues: CASSAIQEQYF. CDR3 sequence (DNA): TGTGCCAGCAGCGCGATCCAGGAGCAGTACTTC.

This clone has a handful of counts. This chain joins TRBV29-1 and TRBJ1-3; D unclear. Trimming removed 6 bases at V and 0 bases at J, with 12 bases between. The CDR3 contains 14 residues. The germline V gene has CDR1 SQVTM and CDR2 ANQGSEA. The CDR3 DNA reads TGCAGCGTCGCCCTGCAGAGCTCTGGAAACACCATATATTTT. Its protein is CSVALQSSGNTIYF.

This clone was detected a few times. This chain joins TRBV4-1 and TRBJ1-3; D gene ambiguous. The length of the CDR3 is 16 residues. Germline V gene sequence: CDR1 MGHRA, CDR2 YSYEKL. Trimming removed 1 base at V and 0 bases at J, with 10 bases between. This CDR3 is CASSQGIGSSGNTIYF. The CDR3 region has the DNA TGCGCCAGCAGCCAAGGGATCGGTAGCTCTGGAAACACCATATATTTT.

The chain recombines TRBV2 with TRBJ2-2; perhaps TRBD2 as D (6 bases). Germline V CDR1 and CDR2: SNHLY, FYNNEI. This CDR3 spans 15 amino acids. With 4 bases removed from V and 7 bases from J, the gap between germline ends came to 16 bases. CDR3 sequence: CASSGRRWGGGELFF. The DNA of the CDR3 is TGTGCCAGCAGTGGTCGGCGGTGGGGAGGCGGGGAGCTGTTTTTT.

The genes are TRBV29-1 and TRBJ1-1; D remains ambiguous. The germline V gene has CDR1 SQVTM and CDR2 ANQGSEA. V was cut by 0 bases and J by 10 bases, with 15 bases left in between. This CDR3 spans 13 amino acids. CDR3 sequence (DNA): TGCAGCGTTGAAGAAGTATACCGAAAAGGAGCTTTCTTT. Protein sequence: CSVEEVYRKGAFF.

The rearrangement links TRBV4-1 to TRBJ1-1; tentative D call: TRBD1 (5 bases). CDR1 MGHRA and CDR2 YSYEKL come from the germline V gene. Trimming took off 7 bases at V and 0 bases at J, with 15 bases between the two ends. The CDR3 is 15 residues long. This CDR3 is CASTREERMNTEAFF. The CDR3 coding sequence is TGCGCCAGCACCAGGGAGGAACGGATGAACACTGAAGCTTTCTTT.

The sample holds one count of this clone. This chain connects TRBV29-1 to TRBJ2-3; D remains unclear. The ends were cut back, 4 bases at V and 4 bases at J, with 9 bases in the middle. Germline V gene data show CDR1 as SQVTM and CDR2 as ANQGSEA. The CDR3 totals 12 residues. CDR3 DNA sequence: TGCAGCGTTGCTCGGCAGGCAGATACGCAGTATTTT. Translated: CSVARQADTQYF.

This clone was detected once. The V call is TRBV27, the J call TRBJ2-5; no clear D. V was pared by 5 bases and J by 6 bases, with 13 bases between. CDR3 length equals 13 residues. Germline V gene sequence: CDR1 MNHEY, CDR2 SMNVEV (reference sequence). The CDR3 region is CASSPMLVQTQYF. CDR3 DNA: TGTGCCAGCAGTCCCATGCTCGTACAGACCCAGTACTTC.